This T cell receptor (beta chain) was documented in a study of blood T cell repertoires in COVID-19. Study summary: The origin of the acute and convalescent COVID-19 samples was the United States, Italy and Spain. The analysed material was cDNA or gDNA that came from T cells, B-cell-depleted T cells, or PBMCs.

Using immunoSEQ multiplex PCR, the repertoire was profiled, and TCRdb retains in-frame clones only, with some absent. Seen here are 68,000 or so clones, about three quarters observed once, and the top ten hold about 25%. The CDR3 length is 15 residues. CDR1 and CDR2 from the germline V gene are SGHNT and YYREEE (reference sequence). Trimming cost V 0 bases and J 3 bases; bases outside gene matches: 5. Sequencing was performed on peripheral blood. The V call is TRBV5-4, the J call TRBJ2-7; 8 bases are shared with TRBD2. This sequence originates from a human donor in a cohort sampled during active COVID-19. The CDR3 DNA reads as TGTGCCAGCAGCTTGGGGACTAGCCCGGACTACGAGCAGTACTTC. Encoded protein: CASSLGTSPDYEQYF.